What follows is one TCR beta chain and its context. The CDR3 totals 14 residues. Deletions cut 4 bases from V and 3 bases from J, with 9 bases between. CDR1 and CDR2 (germline): LNHDA, SQIVND (reference sequence). Data came from immunoSEQ multiplex PCR; TCRdb stores just in-frame clones and leaves some out. Altogether under 60,000 clones are present, about 91% being singletons, with the ten largest covering about 0.41%. These data originate in a study of T cell changes during pregnancy in multiple sclerosis. The sample in question was CD4+ T cells from peripheral blood mononuclear cells, obtained in the second trimester of pregnancy. The gene calls are TRBV19 and TRBJ2-2; D possibly corresponds to TRBD1 (6 bases). This clonotype was sampled from a female donor in good health, enrolled as a control in a pregnancy study. The CDR3 DNA reads TGTGCCAGTAGTAGTAACAGGGACACCGGGGAGCTGTTTTTT. Translation: CASSSNRDTGELFF.